The T cell receptor beta chain under discussion was sequenced for a study of blood T cell repertoires in COVID-19. In the study overall: Spain, Italy and the United States supplied samples that represented acute and convalescent COVID-19.

Profiling relied on immunoSEQ multiplex PCR, and the TCRdb table lists in-frame clones only, not all of them. The table lists about 420,000 clones, roughly 90% of them singletons. Seattle enrolled patients during active infection and tracked them longitudinally. This clonotype originated in a man aged 18 to 29 with COVID-19, enrolled during active disease. Sequences were obtained from peripheral blood.

The chain's CDR3 is CASSEVPGGPTDTQYF. The CDR3, as DNA: TGTGCCAGCAGTGAGGTCCCGGGAGGGCCTACAGATACGCAGTATTTT. The V and J genes are TRBV6-1 and TRBJ2-3; 8 bases map to TRBD2. Per germline, CDR1 MNHNS and CDR2 SASEGT. CDR3 size: 16 residues. V lost 3 bases, J lost 3 bases, and 8 bases stayed unmatched.